There are many counts of the clone carrying this TCR beta chain. The CDR3 has 14 residues. Trimming cost V 10 bases and J 0 bases; bases outside gene matches: 8. Germline V gene data show CDR1 as LNHDA and CDR2 as SQIVND (reference sequence). This sample was taken from a study of T cells in Graves' hyperthyroidism and ophthalmopathy. On the study more broadly: Peripheral blood specimens were obtained at initial diagnosis, prior to any treatment.

Amplification of TCR beta CDR3 regions used RNA as the template. The HTBI primer set drove a first-round RT-PCR of the TCR CDR3. A single record per CDR3 protein comes from TCRdb applying MiXCR to the multiplex PCR reads. The sample shows 480,000 or so distinct CDR3 sequences, 14% of them seen only once. Newly diagnosed hyperthyroidism, duration under 2 months, in patients aged 18 to 65. This sequence was found in a woman under 30 with Graves' hyperthyroidism. The rearrangement joins TRBV19 to TRBJ2-7; 8 bases match TRBD2. Sequenced sample: blood. Written as DNA, the CDR3 is TGTGCCACCTCCCGGGGGGGCAGCTCCTACGAGCAGTACTTC. Protein: CATSRGGSSYEQYF. The full variable domain, rest sourced from reference TRBV19 and TRBJ2-7, is DGGITQSPKYLFRKEGQNVTLSCEQNLNHDAMYWYRQDPGQGLRLIYYSQIVNDFQKGDIAEGYSVSREKKESFPLTVTSAQKNPTAFYLCATSRGGSSYEQYFGPGTRLTVT.